This passage covers 25 T cell receptor beta chains from one sample sequenced in a study of early T cells in non-severe SARS-CoV-2 infection. Via MiXCR, TCRdb re-called the 5' RACE reads, giving one row per CDR3 protein. Of over 30,000 distinct CDR3 sequences in the sample, roughly 5% were seen once. The sequencing input was whole blood. Receptor source: an adult who was a healthcare worker with PCR-confirmed SARS-CoV-2 infection or an uninfected control (not recorded which).

This clonotype was seen at least ten times. The chain links TRBV15 to TRBJ2-5, with D uncertain. Per the germline V gene, CDR1 is LNHNV and CDR2 is YYDKDF (reference sequence). The CDR3 contains 13 residues. Trimming removed 3 bases from V and 4 bases from J, with 9 bases in between. The DNA of the CDR3 is TGTGCCACCAGCAGCGAAGTAGGAGAGACCCAGTACTTC. Protein product: CATSSEVGETQYF.

This clonotype has just a few counts. The genes are TRBV5-1 and TRBJ2-1, with 9 bases lining up with TRBD2. This CDR3 contains 15 residues. V shed 4 bases and J 4 bases; nucleotides not matched to a gene: 6. The germline V gene has CDR1 SGHRS and CDR2 YFSETQ. As DNA, the CDR3 is TGCGCCAGCAGCCCCCTAGCGGGACGTTACAATGAGCAGTTCTTC. Its protein is CASSPLAGRYNEQFF.

This clonotype was counted ten times or more. V gene TRBV6-2 or TRBV6-3 combines with J gene TRBJ2-7, with 8 bases identical to TRBD2. CDR1 and CDR2 (germline): MNHEY, SVGEGT. The CDR3 spans 17 residues. Trimming at V came to 5 bases and at J to 2 bases, leaving 14 bases not matched to a gene. The CDR3 coding sequence is TGTGCCAGCAGTCCCCGGGACAACGGGGGGGACGCCTACGAGCAGTACTTC. This sequence encodes CASSPRDNGGDAYEQYF.

This chain connects TRBV20-1 to TRBJ2-7; D unresolved. Germline V gene lookup returns CDR1 DFQATT and CDR2 SNEGSKA (reference sequence). The V and J ends lost 8 bases and 2 bases respectively, with 19 bases between them. This CDR3 comprises 14 residues. The chain's CDR3 is CSTILSGSTYEQYF. DNA of the CDR3: TGCAGTACCATACTATCCGGGTCCACCTACGAGCAGTACTTC.

The sample holds many counts of this clonotype. This chain links TRBV7-3 with TRBJ1-1; D is undetermined. Trimming cost V 2 bases and J 3 bases, with 7 bases left between them. The CDR3 sequence is 13 residues long. Germline-derived CDR1 and CDR2 are SGHTA and FQGTGA. The CDR3 region is CASSLLQDTEAFF. The DNA for the CDR3 is TGTGCCAGCAGCTTACTGCAGGACACTGAAGCTTTCTTT.

This clonotype was counted at least ten times. The chain couples TRBV20-1 to TRBJ2-5, with 16 bases aligning to TRBD2. The CDR3 sequence is 20 residues long. From germline, CDR1 is DFQATT and CDR2 SNEGSKA (reference sequence). V trimming: 2 bases; J trimming: 5 bases; junction bases outside the gene matches: 17. CDR3 DNA: TGCAGTGCTAGAACACCCAGGGTGGGGACTAGCGGGAGGGTTGACGAGACCCAGTACTTC. Protein sequence: CSARTPRVGTSGRVDETQYF.

This clonotype occurred many times. The chain couples TRBV20-1 to TRBJ1-3; D is unresolved. The CDR3 is 15 amino acids. CDR1 is DFQATT and CDR2 is SNEGSKA in the germline V gene (reference sequence). V was trimmed by 0 bases and J by 3 bases, leaving 12 bases between them. In nucleotides, the CDR3 is TGCAGTGCTAGAGATCATGGTGGAATTGGAAACACCATATATTTT. Protein sequence: CSARDHGGIGNTIYF.

Only a few counts were recorded for this clonotype. The chain combines TRBV28 with TRBJ2-3, with 9 bases that match TRBD2. Germline CDR1 is MDHEN and CDR2 is SYDVKM. The CDR3 contains 19 residues. The ends lost 5 bases at V and 4 bases at J; junction bases unmatched: 19. The CDR3 protein is CASSPRRGLREGLSDTQYF. CDR3 bases: TGTGCCAGCAGTCCACGTCGGGGATTGCGGGAGGGCCTTTCAGATACGCAGTATTTT.

This clonotype was counted at least ten times. The rearrangement uses TRBV25-1 and TRBJ2-2, with D possibly TRBD2 on 5 matching bases. The CDR3 contains 16 residues. The germline CDR1 and CDR2 sequences are MGHDK and SYGVNS. V gave up 4 bases and J gave up 6 bases, with 18 bases separating them. The CDR3 bases are TGTGCCAGCAGTGGGAGGACTGCCCACGGGGCCGGGGAGCTGTTTTTT. Its protein product is CASSGRTAHGAGELFF.

This clonotype was counted many times. The rearrangement joins TRBV11-2 to TRBJ2-1; the D is unclear. V dropped 0 bases and J dropped 10 bases, with 13 bases sitting between them. Looked up from germline, CDR1 is SGHAT and CDR2 is FQNNGV. The CDR3 is 14 amino acids. CDR3 loop: CASSLDGPRVEQFF. The CDR3 DNA sequence: TGTGCCAGCAGCTTAGACGGGCCCCGCGTAGAGCAGTTCTTC.

This clonotype was seen many times. The chain carries TRBV3-1 and TRBJ2-1, with 12 bases identical to TRBD2. This CDR3 contains 16 residues. Trimming at V came to 3 bases and at J to 8 bases, leaving 8 bases not matched to a gene. Germline loops: CDR1 LGHDT, CDR2 YNNKEL (reference sequence). The CDR3 DNA reads as TGTGCCAGCAGCCATAATCTAGCGGGAGGGCCAGATGAGCAGTTCTTC. Its translation: CASSHNLAGGPDEQFF.

In its sample, this clonotype was seen many times. This chain's CDR3 is CAWSWTDTQYF. DNA of the CDR3: TGTGCCTGGAGTTGGACAGATACGCAGTATTTT. The chain couples TRBV30 to TRBJ2-3, with D hard to call. Germline values: CDR1 GTSNPN, CDR2 SVGIG (reference sequence). Deletions cut 2 bases from V and 3 bases from J, with 3 bases between. This CDR3 has 11 residues. The full variable domain, with the rest looked up from reference TRBV30 and TRBJ2-3, is SQTIHQWPATLVQPVGSPLSLECTVEGTSNPNLYWYRQAAGRGLQLLFYSVGIGQISSEVPQNLSASRPQDRQFILSSKKLLLSDSGFYLCAWSWTDTQYFGPGTRLTVL.

The rearrangement links TRBV3-1 to TRBJ1-1; D perhaps matches TRBD1 (6 bases). Germline loops: CDR1 LGHDT, CDR2 YNNKEL (reference sequence). V dropped 7 bases and J dropped 3 bases, with 15 bases sitting between them. The CDR3 has 14 residues. In DNA, the CDR3 is TGTGCCAGCACAAGGGGGGCGCGAGACACTGAAGCTTTCTTT. Its translation: CASTRGARDTEAFF.

This clonotype was picked up many times. The chain carries TRBV6-7 and TRBJ2-7; 10 bases align to TRBD2. TRBV6-7 is reported as an ORF; its role is uncertain. V shed 7 bases and J 4 bases; nucleotides not matched to a gene: 10. There are 15 residues in the CDR3. The CDR3 loop reads CASNKRGGTTYEQYF. Written as DNA, the CDR3 is TGTGCCAGCAACAAGCGGGGGGGAACTACGTACGAGCAGTACTTC.

This clonotype appeared a few times. The chain recombines TRBV7-2 with TRBJ2-5, with D tentatively TRBD2 (5 bases). Trimming removed 0 bases from V and 5 bases from J, with 13 bases in between. This CDR3 spans 15 amino acids. Germline V gene sequence: CDR1 SGHTA, CDR2 FQGNSA. The CDR3 is CASSLAAGTRETQYF. CDR3 coding DNA: TGTGCCAGCAGCTTAGCGGCCGGAACTAGGGAGACCCAGTACTTC.

This clonotype was seen a handful of times. The chain is built from TRBV7-3 and TRBJ1-6, with 8 bases fitting TRBD1. The germline V gene encodes CDR1 SGHTA and CDR2 FQGTGA. This CDR3 region has 15 residues. V lost 1 base, J lost 6 bases, and 2 bases stayed unmatched. The CDR3 DNA reads as TGTGCCAGCAGCTTAATGGGACAGGCTAATTCACCCCTCCACTTT. Translated, it gives CASSLMGQANSPLHF.

The rearrangement uses TRBV12-3 or TRBV12-4 and TRBJ1-1; D gene unclear. With 7 bases removed from V and 0 bases from J, the gap between germline ends came to 12 bases. CDR3 length equals 14 residues. The chain's CDR3 is CASKNPTVNTEAFF. The CDR3 DNA reads TGTGCCAGCAAAAACCCCACGGTGAACACTGAAGCTTTCTTT.

This clonotype was seen repeatedly, ten times or more. This chain joins TRBV12-3 or TRBV12-4 and TRBJ1-2; tentative D call: TRBD1 (6 bases). The CDR3 is made up of 15 amino acids. V was trimmed by 0 bases and J by 8 bases, leaving 16 bases between them. The CDR3 DNA reads TGTGCCAGCAGTTTAGCGCTAGGACAGACAAACGGCTACACCTTC. Encoded protein: CASSLALGQTNGYTF.

This clonotype has at least ten counts. The chain uses TRBV20-1 and TRBJ1-4; 7 positions match TRBD1. V lost 6 bases to trimming and J lost 4 bases; unmatched junction nucleotides: 5. This CDR3 is built from 13 residues. From germline, CDR1 is DFQATT and CDR2 SNEGSKA (reference sequence). The CDR3 DNA sequence: TGCAGTGCCCCGGACAGGATTAATGAAAAACTGTTTTTT. It specifies CSAPDRINEKLFF.

Ten or more counts support this clonotype. The CDR3 DNA is TGTGCCAGCAGGGAGAATGGTGAGCAGTTCTTC. Its translation: CASRENGEQFF. V and J are TRBV7-8 and TRBJ2-1; D call uncertain. The CDR3 is made up of 11 amino acids. Per the germline V gene, CDR1 is SGHVS and CDR2 is FQNEAQ. V was cut by 6 bases and J by 9 bases, with 9 bases left in between.

This clonotype has just a few counts. The V call is TRBV29-1, the J call TRBJ2-7; no clear D. The CDR3 sequence is 13 residues long. Looked up from germline, CDR1 is SQVTM and CDR2 is ANQGSEA. The V gene lost 2 bases and the J gene lost 5 bases, with 13 bases spanning the gap. For the CDR3, the DNA is TGCAGCGTTGAATCCCCTGTGCGGAACGAGCAGTACTTC. Encoded protein: CSVESPVRNEQYF.

This clonotype was recorded at least ten times. This chain joins TRBV3-1 and TRBJ1-1; perhaps TRBD1 as D (6 bases). CDR3 size: 16 residues. The V end was cut by 3 bases, the J end by 4 bases, with 18 bases between. CDR1 and CDR2 (germline): LGHDT, YNNKEL (reference sequence). The CDR3, as DNA: TGTGCCAGCAGCCACCAACCACAGGGTCGGCGCACTGAAGCTTTCTTT. This codes for CASSHQPQGRRTEAFF.

Sample share makes this clonotype medium-sized (0.01 to 0.1%). The chain has TRBV7-6 and TRBJ2-1; no firm D call. CDR1 and CDR2 from the germline V gene are SGHVS and FNYEAQ. The V end was cut by 1 base, the J end by 8 bases, with 3 bases between. The CDR3 sequence is 11 residues long. The CDR3 sequence is CASSLGDEQFF. Here the CDR3 DNA reads TGTGCCAGCAGCTTAGGGGATGAGCAGTTCTTC.

At least ten counts were recorded for this clonotype. The CDR3 here is CASSTGNQGGYNSPLHF. The CDR3, as DNA: TGCGCCAGCAGTACAGGAAACCAAGGGGGCTATAATTCACCCCTCCACTTT. The chain combines TRBV5-1 with TRBJ1-6, with D possibly being TRBD1 (6 bases). Germline V CDR1 and CDR2: SGHRS, YFSETQ. The CDR3 totals 17 residues. Trimming removed 5 bases at V and 3 bases at J, with 18 bases between.

This clonotype has more than one count but fewer than ten. The chain links TRBV20-1 to TRBJ1-5; 8 bases match TRBD1. The germline gives CDR1 DFQATT, CDR2 SNEGSKA (reference sequence). The CDR3 totals 14 residues. With V trimmed by 6 bases and J by 4 bases, 8 bases remained unmatched. The CDR3 DNA follows: TGCAGTGCCCGTCAGGGGGCGGGAAATCAGCCCCAGCATTTT. Its translation is CSARQGAGNQPQHF.